The clone carrying this TCR beta chain was seen ten or more times. V lost 8 bases to trimming and J lost 1 base; unmatched junction nucleotides: 4. The germline CDR1 and CDR2 sequences are MNHNS and SASEGT. This CDR3 spans 13 amino acids. The data derive from a study of T cells in Graves' hyperthyroidism and ophthalmopathy. It was RNA transcripts that yielded the amplified TCR beta CDR3 regions. First-round RT-PCR with HTBI primers amplified the TCR CDR3 region. TCRdb itself ran the multiplex PCR reads through MiXCR, one entry per CDR3 protein. The profile shows hundreds of thousands of distinct CDR3 sequences, approximately 24% of them singletons.

The receptor comes from a woman younger than 45 with Graves' ophthalmopathy. The V call is TRBV6-1, the J call TRBJ1-1; 7 bases map to TRBD1. The sequenced sample was blood. CDR3 in DNA: TGTGCCAGCGTGGACAGGCCGAACACTGAAGCTTTCTTT. Translated: CASVDRPNTEAFF.